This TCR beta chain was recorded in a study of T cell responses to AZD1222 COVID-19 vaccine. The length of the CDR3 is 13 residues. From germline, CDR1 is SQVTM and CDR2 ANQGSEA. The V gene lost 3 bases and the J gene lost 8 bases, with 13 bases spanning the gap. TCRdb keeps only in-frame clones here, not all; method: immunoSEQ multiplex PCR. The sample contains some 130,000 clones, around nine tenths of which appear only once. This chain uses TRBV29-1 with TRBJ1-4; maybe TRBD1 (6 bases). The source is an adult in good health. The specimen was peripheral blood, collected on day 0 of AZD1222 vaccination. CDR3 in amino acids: CSVDPGVGEKLFF. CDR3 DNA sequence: TGCAGCGTTGACCCAGGGGTAGGGGAAAAACTGTTTTTT.